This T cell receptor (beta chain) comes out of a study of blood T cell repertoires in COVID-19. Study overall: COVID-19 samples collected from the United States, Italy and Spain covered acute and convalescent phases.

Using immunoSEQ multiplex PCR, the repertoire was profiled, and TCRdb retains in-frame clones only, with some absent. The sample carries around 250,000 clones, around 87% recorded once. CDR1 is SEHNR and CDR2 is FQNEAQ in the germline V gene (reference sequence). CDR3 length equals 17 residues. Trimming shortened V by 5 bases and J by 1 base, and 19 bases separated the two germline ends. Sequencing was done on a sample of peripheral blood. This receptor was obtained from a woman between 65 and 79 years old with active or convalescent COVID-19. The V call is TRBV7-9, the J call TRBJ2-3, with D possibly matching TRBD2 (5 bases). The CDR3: CASSPTRGYSGTDTQYF. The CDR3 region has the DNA TGTGCCAGCAGCCCCACGAGAGGTTATAGCGGCACAGATACGCAGTATTTT. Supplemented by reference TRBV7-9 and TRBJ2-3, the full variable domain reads DTGVSQNPRHKITKRGQNVTFRCDPISEHNRLYWYRQTLGQGPEFLTYFQNEAQLEKSRLLSDRFSAERPKGSFSTLEIQRTEQGDSAMYLCASSPTRGYSGTDTQYFGPGTRLTVL.